This passage covers 21 T cell receptor beta chains from one sample sequenced in a study of T cells after somatic rescue of genetic block. The table came from immunoSEQ multiplex PCR; TCRdb's copy has only in-frame clones and leaves some out. Of around 52,000 clones listed, around 96% were seen once; the top ten hold about 0.075%. Sequencing was carried out using peripheral blood mononuclear cells (PBMCs). Receptors were obtained from a child under two years old.

V is TRBV5-8 and J is TRBJ2-5, with D perhaps being TRBD1 or TRBD2 (5 bases each). Germline V CDR1 and CDR2: SGHTS, YDEGEE. The CDR3 is made up of 13 amino acids. V shed 3 bases and J shed 5 bases, with 11 bases lying between them. CDR3 region: CASSWGSLETQYF. CDR3 in DNA: TGTGCCAGCAGCTGGGGGAGCCTGGAGACCCAGTACTTC.

This rearrangement joins TRBV4-1 to TRBJ2-1, with 7 bases lining up with TRBD2. Germline V gene lookup returns CDR1 MGHRA and CDR2 YSYEKL. The V and J ends lost 1 base and 6 bases, in that order; junction bases with no gene match: 12. The CDR3 extends over 17 amino acids. CDR3 in DNA: TGCGCCAGCAGCCAAGGCCGCGAAGTAGCGGGCTTCAATGAGCAGTTCTTC. The encoded protein is CASSQGREVAGFNEQFF.

V is TRBV27 and J is TRBJ1-2, with D unclear. CDR3 length: 15 residues. The germline V and J ends were trimmed by 3 bases and 0 bases, with 11 bases remaining between them. CDR1 MNHEY and CDR2 SMNVEV come from the germline V gene (reference sequence). The CDR3 reads CASSFRALANYGYTF. Written as DNA, the CDR3 is TGTGCCAGCAGTTTCCGGGCCCTAGCTAACTATGGCTACACCTTC.

The chain links TRBV18 to TRBJ2-2; TRBD1 aligns across 10 bases. The CDR3 contains 16 residues. Germline values: CDR1 KGHSH, CDR2 LQKENI. The J segment lost 1 base and the V segment lost 4 bases, leaving 3 bases of the junction unmatched. The CDR3 DNA reads as TGTGCCAGCTCACTCCGGGACAGGGGGAACACCGGGGAGCTGTTTTTT. This translates into CASSLRDRGNTGELFF.

V and J are TRBV6-5 and TRBJ1-5; D possibly corresponds to TRBD1 (5 bases). Per the germline V gene, CDR1 is MNHEY and CDR2 is SVGAGI. V was cut by 1 base and J by 9 bases, with 13 bases left in between. This CDR3 is built from 14 residues. The CDR3 DNA reads as TGTGCCAGCAGTTACTTTTCCGCGGGGGTGCCCCAGCATTTT. It yields the protein CASSYFSAGVPQHF.

This clone was seen just once. The rearrangement links TRBV19 to TRBJ2-3, with unresolved D. Germline assignment: CDR1 LNHDA and CDR2 SQIVND (reference sequence). The CDR3 runs 14 residues. V was trimmed by 9 bases and J by 2 bases, leaving 15 bases between them. The CDR3 region has the DNA TGTGCCAGCTCGCCAAATAGGAACACAGATACGCAGTATTTT. Translated: CASSPNRNTDTQYF.

This sequence joins TRBV5-1 and TRBJ2-7, with 10 bases that match TRBD1. Trimming cost V 3 bases and J 3 bases; bases outside gene matches: 0. Germline V gene sequence: CDR1 SGHRS, CDR2 YFSETQ. The CDR3 extends over 13 amino acids. The CDR3 coding sequence is TGCGCCAGCAGCTGGACAGGGGGCTACGAGCAGTACTTC. Amino acids: CASSWTGGYEQYF.

The V and J genes are TRBV5-8 and TRBJ2-1; a possible D gene is TRBD2 (6 bases). Looked up from germline, CDR1 is SGHTS and CDR2 is YDEGEE. The CDR3 runs 17 residues. The V end lost 1 base, the J end lost 0 bases, and 14 bases lay between the germline ends. CDR3 DNA sequence: TGTGCCAGCAGCTTGATGGGGAGGTCTCGCTCCTACAATGAGCAGTTCTTC. It is translated as CASSLMGRSRSYNEQFF.

The rearrangement joins TRBV9 to TRBJ1-2; D is possibly TRBD1 (5 bases). V was trimmed by 3 bases and J by 4 bases, leaving 10 bases between them. The CDR3 has 13 amino acids. The germline gives CDR1 SGDLS, CDR2 YYNGEE. CDR3 sequence reads: CASSAGTGYGYTF. Here the CDR3 DNA reads TGTGCCAGCAGCGCTGGGACGGGCTATGGCTACACCTTC. Supplemented by reference TRBV9 and TRBJ1-2, the full variable domain reads DSGVTQTPKHLITATGQRVTLRCSPRSGDLSVYWYQQSLDQGLQFLIQYYNGEERAKGNILERFSAQQFPDLHSELNLSSLELGDSALYFCASSAGTGYGYTFGSGTRLTVV.

This rearrangement joins TRBV2 to TRBJ2-3; possibly TRBD1 for D (5 bases). Germline loops: CDR1 SNHLY, CDR2 FYNNEI. Trimming stripped 4 bases from V and 4 bases from J, with 12 bases between. This CDR3 has 14 amino acids. CDR3 sequence reads: CASSGAGNADTQYF. DNA of the CDR3: TGTGCCAGCAGTGGGGCAGGGAACGCAGATACGCAGTATTTT.

The rearrangement links TRBV5-1 to TRBJ2-1, with 9 positions matching TRBD2. J was trimmed by 4 bases and V by 3 bases; bases with no gene match: 11. The CDR3 totals 17 residues. CDR1 is SGHRS, CDR2 YFSETQ, per germline. CDR3 region: CASSYRSSGSKYNEQFF. The CDR3 coding sequence is TGCGCCAGCAGCTACCGGAGTAGCGGGAGTAAATACAATGAGCAGTTCTTC.

This clone was seen just once. The gene calls are TRBV6-4 and TRBJ1-2, with 7 bases identical to TRBD1. The CDR3 spans 17 residues. Germline trimming cut 4 bases from V and 4 bases from J; bases unmatched to any gene: 15. Germline assignment: CDR1 MRHNA and CDR2 SNTAGT. CDR3 bases: TGTGCCAGCAGTGTTGAGGTTCAAGACAGGGCGAGCTATGGCTACACCTTC. This sequence encodes CASSVEVQDRASYGYTF.

The chain combines TRBV5-1 with TRBJ2-3, with 14 bases that match TRBD2. The germline V gene encodes CDR1 SGHRS and CDR2 YFSETQ. V lost 3 bases and J lost 5; bases outside the gene matches: 2. The CDR3 sequence is 15 residues long. The CDR3 loop reads CASSWGLAGEDTQYF. As DNA, the CDR3 is TGCGCCAGCAGCTGGGGACTAGCGGGAGAAGATACGCAGTATTTT.

This chain connects TRBV11-2 to TRBJ2-3; D ambiguous. V lost 4 bases and J lost 5, with 10 bases in between. The CDR3 is made up of 13 amino acids. The germline CDR1 and CDR2 sequences are SGHAT and FQNNGV. The CDR3 sequence: CASSSPTRDTQYF. The DNA of the CDR3 is TGTGCCAGCAGCTCCCCGACAAGAGATACGCAGTATTTT.

This rearrangement joins TRBV11-1 to TRBJ2-7; D unresolved. CDR3 length: 13 amino acids. Looked up from germline, CDR1 is SGHAT and CDR2 is FQDESV (reference sequence). With 3 bases removed from V and 0 bases from J, the gap between germline ends came to 6 bases. The CDR3 loop is CASSLGSSYEQYF. The CDR3 DNA follows: TGTGCCAGCAGCTTGGGCAGCTCCTACGAGCAGTACTTC.

This chain uses TRBV6-4 with TRBJ2-1; 7 nucleotides match TRBD1. With 5 bases clipped from V and 7 bases from J, the junction kept 11 bases outside the gene matches. Germline CDR1 MRHNA, CDR2 SNTAGT. This CDR3 has 15 residues. CDR3 nucleotides: TGTGCCAGCAGTTTGGTGCAGACAGGGAGAAATGAGCAGTTCTTC. Its translation is CASSLVQTGRNEQFF.

This clone was recorded only once. The chain is built from TRBV19 and TRBJ2-3; 8 bases agree with TRBD1. V was pared by 3 bases and J by 7 bases, with 6 bases of the junction left unmatched. Germline assignment: CDR1 LNHDA and CDR2 SQIVND (reference sequence). The CDR3 contains 14 residues. CDR3 sequence: CASSIGQGAYTQYF. For the CDR3, the DNA is TGTGCCAGTAGTATCGGGCAGGGGGCCTATACGCAGTATTTT.

The chain employs TRBV29-1 and TRBJ1-2; 9 bases are a match to TRBD1. Germline V gene data show CDR1 as SQVTM and CDR2 as ANQGSEA. The CDR3 covers 12 residues. Losses at the gene ends were 5 bases for V and 8 bases for J; bases not matched to a gene: 6. The CDR3 here is CSVPGQGGGYTF. The CDR3 nucleotides read TGCAGCGTTCCGGGACAGGGTGGGGGCTACACCTTC.

This clone was picked up one time. This chain links TRBV4-1 with TRBJ2-7; no firm D call. Germline values: CDR1 MGHRA, CDR2 YSYEKL. Trimming left V 4 bases short and J 4 bases short, with 14 bases between. CDR3 length: 14 amino acids. The CDR3 is CASSPNNRYYEQYF. The CDR3 nucleotides are TGCGCCAGCAGCCCAAACAACAGATATTACGAGCAGTACTTC.

In this sample, this clone turned up once. The V call is TRBV4-1, the J call TRBJ2-1; TRBD1 agrees at 9 bases. The CDR3 sequence is 17 residues long. CDR1 and CDR2 (germline): MGHRA, YSYEKL. After removal of 3 bases from V and 0 bases from J, the junction contained 6 bases not matched to a gene. The CDR3 DNA is TGCGCCAGCAGCCATTCACCGACAGGGGGCTCCTACAATGAGCAGTTCTTC. Amino acids: CASSHSPTGGSYNEQFF.

The CDR3 is CSAEGRRRYTF. CDR3 DNA: TGCAGTGCTGAGGGGAGGAGACGCTACACCTTC. The chain employs TRBV20-1 and TRBJ1-2, with D maybe TRBD1 (5 bases). This CDR3 spans 11 amino acids. Trimming left V 5 bases short and J 9 bases short, with 13 bases between. Germline loops: CDR1 DFQATT, CDR2 SNEGSKA (reference sequence).